This TCR beta chain was observed in a study of STAT3 mutations in large granular lymphocyte leukemia. Remarks on this clone: Its antigen is still unknown.

Study results and caveats: Clonal expansion was inferred from samples taken at other timepoints. In T-cell large granular lymphocyte leukemia, about half of patients showed multiple immunodominant subclonotypes.

The method was immunoSEQ multiplex PCR; TCRdb's version includes in-frame clones alone and lacks a portion of them. The table includes more than 15,000 clones, approximately 92% detected once. Per the germline V gene, CDR1 is SGHAT and CDR2 is FQNNGV. Trimming left V 1 base short and J 1 base short, with 17 bases between. This CDR3 has 18 residues. Specimen: peripheral blood mononuclear cells. The clonotype originates from a man aged 60 to 75 with T-cell large granular lymphocyte leukemia. Some clones in this sample may be carry-over from other donors' samples. The chain couples TRBV11-2 to TRBJ2-1, with D tentatively TRBD1 or TRBD2 (5 bases each). The CDR3 here is CASSLVPPGRGSYNEQFF. The DNA for the CDR3 is TGTGCCAGCAGCTTAGTGCCACCGGGACGGGGTTCCTACAATGAGCAGTTCTTC.